This record covers a single TCR beta chain. The data were taken from a study of PD-1 blockade in classical Hodgkin lymphoma. Looking at the study overall: Every 2 weeks, patients got 3 mg/kg intravenous nivolumab.

Trimming took off 5 bases at V and 6 bases at J, with 11 bases between the two ends. The germline V gene encodes CDR1 MNHNY and CDR2 SVGAGI (reference sequence). The CDR3 runs 12 residues. Using immunoSEQ multiplex PCR, the repertoire was profiled, and TCRdb retains in-frame clones only, with some absent. In the table there are just over 25,000 clones, 85% to 90% of which are singletons. Autologous stem cell transplantation was followed by relapse in every patient, and brentuximab vedotin exposure varied. Sequenced material: peripheral blood mononuclear cells (PBMCs), taken at baseline. The clonotype was recovered from a human donor with classical Hodgkin lymphoma. This rearrangement joins TRBV6-6 to TRBJ2-7; TRBD2 is a possible D gene (6 bases). DNA of the CDR3: TGTGCCAGCAGTCGGCAGGGAGGCGAGCAGTACTTC. It encodes CASSRQGGEQYF.